This TCR beta chain derives from a study of PD-1 blockade in mismatch repair-deficient tumors. Profiling relied on immunoSEQ multiplex PCR, and the TCRdb table lists in-frame clones only, not all of them. The sample has 100,000 to 150,000 clones; roughly 90% are singletons. CDR3 length: 13 residues. V lost 4 bases and J 2 bases, leaving 10 bases between the germline ends. From germline, CDR1 is SGHRS and CDR2 YFSETQ. All patients were mismatch repair deficient, assessed by either PCR or immunohistochemistry. Three pembrolizumab responders had their TCRs sequenced. Study-wide findings and caveats: Tumor-resident clones, often absent from pretreatment blood, expanded after pembrolizumab and then contracted.

A word on this clone: As yet, its antigen is unknown.

The starting material was peripheral blood, obtained approximately 69 weeks after starting pembrolizumab. The V gene is TRBV5-1, the J gene TRBJ2-7; D ambiguous. The sequence derives from an adult with mismatch repair-deficient cancer. The CDR3 bases are TGCGCCAGCAGCCCGGTACCGACCTACGAGCAGTACTTC. Residues: CASSPVPTYEQYF.